This T cell receptor beta chain was sequenced for a study of T cell repertoires in cytomegalovirus infection. Study as a whole: Public TCR beta signature analysis indicated the presence of both CMV infection and matching HLA type. General observations from the study: HLA-C-restricted CMV clonotypes gave the most frequent clonotype in two of eight donors. Frequencies of public TCR beta families were cumulated, and this identified carriers of CMV plus the relevant HLA.

TCRdb ran MiXCR on the reads and lists one entry per CDR3 protein. Among fewer than 550,000 distinct CDR3 sequences listed, more than 20% were seen once. In the case of this clonotype: Its antigen is not known.

There are 16 residues in the CDR3. V lost 0 bases and J lost 1; bases outside the gene matches: 3. The germline CDR1 and CDR2 sequences are SGHRS and YFSETQ. Sequencing was carried out using PBMCs. The receptor comes from a human donor in good health (CMV status not recorded). Some clones in this sample may be carry-over from other donors' samples. The chain links TRBV5-1 to TRBJ2-3; TRBD1 matches 9 bases. CDR3 in amino acids: CASSLARTGGTDTQYF. The CDR3 nucleotides read TGCGCCAGCAGCTTGGCCCGGACAGGGGGCACAGATACGCAGTATTTT.